The TCR beta chain described here comes from a study of cytomegalovirus exposure and HLA in healthy donors. Regarding the study as a whole: It was reported that the classifier diagnosed cytomegalovirus status with high specificity and sensitivity in both the original and validation cohorts.

Clones were sequenced by immunoSEQ multiplex PCR, and TCRdb holds only the in-frame ones, with some missing. The sample has about 140,000 clones, around four fifths seen once; the top ten hold more than 1.4%. As for this clone: Its specificity is not known.

The donors belonged to the approximately 120-subject validation cohort, separate from the roughly 650-subject first cohort. The sequencing sample was made of PBMCs. The receptor was derived from a woman aged 25 to 39 in good health and CMV-seronegative.

CDR3 bases: TGCGCCAGCAGCTTATCGGGTCGTGCGGTCACTGAAGCTTTCTTT. Translated: CASSLSGRAVTEAFF. The V call is TRBV5-1, the J call TRBJ1-1; D not resolved. Looked up from germline, CDR1 is SGHRS and CDR2 is YFSETQ. With 2 bases removed from V and 4 bases from J, the gap between germline ends came to 15 bases. This CDR3 is 15 amino acids long.